The TCR beta chain described here comes from a study of T cell repertoires in aging, cancer and after chemotherapy. Study details: Over several months to years, re-sampled healthy donor repertoires clearly shared clones. General observations from the study: Loss of evenness, beyond lost richness, contributed to age-related TCR diversity decline in cancer patients. Compared with age-matched healthy donors, untreated hematological or solid cancer patients showed higher blood TCR clonality.

TRB rearrangements spanning V, D and J were amplified using mixed TRB-A/B primers. TCRdb recomputed calls from the multiplex PCR reads with MiXCR, one row per CDR3 protein. The sample carries approximately 10,000 distinct CDR3 sequences, around 44% recorded once. The template was genomic DNA from peripheral blood, not RNA. V lost 4 bases to trimming and J lost 10 bases; unmatched junction nucleotides: 9. CDR3 length: 15 residues. This clonotype has a single count. Its specificity is unknown. The sequencing sample was made of blood. The J gene is TRBJ2-1, the V gene TRBV12-3 or TRBV12-4, with TRBD2 identical over 11 bases. The sequence was collected from a human donor in good health. The CDR3 protein is CASSSPGLAVPEQFF. CDR3 sequence (DNA): TGTGCCAGCAGTTCCCCGGGACTAGCGGTACCAGAGCAGTTCTTC.